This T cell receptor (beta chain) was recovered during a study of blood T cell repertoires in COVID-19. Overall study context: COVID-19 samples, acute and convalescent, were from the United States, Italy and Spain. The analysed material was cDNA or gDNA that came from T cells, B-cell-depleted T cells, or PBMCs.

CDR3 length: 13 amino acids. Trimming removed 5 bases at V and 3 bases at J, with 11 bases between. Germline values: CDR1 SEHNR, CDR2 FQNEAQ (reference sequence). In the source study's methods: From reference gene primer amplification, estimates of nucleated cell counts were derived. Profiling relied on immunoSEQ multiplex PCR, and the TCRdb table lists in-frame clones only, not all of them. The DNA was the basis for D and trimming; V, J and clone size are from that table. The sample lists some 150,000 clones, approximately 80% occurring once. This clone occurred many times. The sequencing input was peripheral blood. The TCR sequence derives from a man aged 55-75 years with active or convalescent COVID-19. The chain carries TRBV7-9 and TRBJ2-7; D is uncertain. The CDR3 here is CASSPTVDYEQYF. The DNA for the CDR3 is TGTGCCAGCAGCCCTACGGTTGACTACGAGCAGTACTTC. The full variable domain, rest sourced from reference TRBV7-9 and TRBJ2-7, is DTGVSQNPRHKITKRGQNVTFRCDPISEHNRLYWYRQTLGQGPEFLTYFQNEAQLEKSRLLSDRFSAERPKGSFSTLEIQRTEQGDSAMYLCASSPTVDYEQYFGPGTRLTVT.